This TCR beta chain was identified in a study of T cell responses to AZD1222 COVID-19 vaccine. The CDR3 sequence is 14 residues long. The V gene's germline CDR1 is SGHAT and CDR2 FQNNGV. The V end was cut by 1 base, the J end by 8 bases, with 12 bases between. The table came from immunoSEQ multiplex PCR; TCRdb's copy has only in-frame clones and leaves some out. The sample contains roughly 120,000 clones, approximately 90% of which appear only once. This clonotype was sampled from an adult who received the AZD1222 COVID-19 vaccine. The V call is TRBV11-2, the J call TRBJ2-1; D might be TRBD2 (6 bases). Sequencing was performed on peripheral blood, taken 28 days after the second AZD1222 dose. CDR3 in DNA: TGTGCCAGCAGCTTAGTTGCTAGCGCGCATGAGCAGTTCTTC. The encoded protein is CASSLVASAHEQFF. The whole variable domain, filled in from reference TRBV11-2 and TRBJ2-1, reads EAGVAQSPRYKIIEKRQSVAFWCNPISGHATLYWYQQILGQGPKLLIQFQNNGVVDDSQLPKDRFSAERLKGVDSTLKIQPAKLEDSAVYLCASSLVASAHEQFFGPGTRLTVL.